The entry that follows covers one TCR beta chain sequence. Its cognate antigen is unknown. This may stem from a read error, because a much larger clone lies one nucleotide away. Germline-derived CDR1 and CDR2 are MGHRA and YSYEKL. The CDR3 runs 14 residues. It was RNA transcripts that yielded the amplified TCR beta CDR3 regions. The HTBI primer set was used in a first-round RT-PCR of the TCR CDR3. TCRdb redid the calling of the multiplex PCR reads with MiXCR, one entry per CDR3 protein. The sample holds a few hundred thousand distinct CDR3 sequences; 46% are singletons and the top ten take approximately 8.4%. This sample stems from a study of T cells in Graves' hyperthyroidism and ophthalmopathy. Findings and limits, study-wide: A model built on 13 V-J features separated ophthalmopathy from stable hyperthyroidism. Among clonotypes expanded in thyroid above 0.001, most were also found in blood.

Calling Graves' hyperthyroidism stable meant ophthalmopathy did not progress within 18 months. Disease duration under 2 months; hyperthyroidism patients were aged 18 to 65. Source material: peripheral blood or thyroid tissue (not recorded which). V gene TRBV4-1 combines with J gene TRBJ2-7; a possible D gene is TRBD1 (5 bases). The source is a woman aged 18-35 years with Graves' hyperthyroidism. CDR3 DNA sequence: TGCGTCAGCAGCCAAGGGGCAACCTCCTACGAGCAGTACTTC. Translation gives CVSSQGATSYEQYF.